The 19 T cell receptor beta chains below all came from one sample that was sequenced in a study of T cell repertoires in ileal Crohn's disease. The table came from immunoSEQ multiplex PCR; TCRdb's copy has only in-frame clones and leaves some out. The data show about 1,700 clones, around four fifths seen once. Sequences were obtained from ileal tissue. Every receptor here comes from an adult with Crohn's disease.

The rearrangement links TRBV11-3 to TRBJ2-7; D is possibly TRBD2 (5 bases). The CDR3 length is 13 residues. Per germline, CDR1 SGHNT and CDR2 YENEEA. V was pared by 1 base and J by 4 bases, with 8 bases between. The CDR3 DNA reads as TGTGCCAGCAGCTTAGGAGCGGAGTACGAGCAGTACTTC. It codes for CASSLGAEYEQYF. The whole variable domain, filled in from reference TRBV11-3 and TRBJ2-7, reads EAGVVQSPRYKIIEKKQPVAFWCNPISGHNTLYWYLQNLGQGPELLIRYENEEAVDDSQLPKDRFSAERLKGVDSTLKIQPAELGDSAVYLCASSLGAEYEQYFGPGTRLTVT.

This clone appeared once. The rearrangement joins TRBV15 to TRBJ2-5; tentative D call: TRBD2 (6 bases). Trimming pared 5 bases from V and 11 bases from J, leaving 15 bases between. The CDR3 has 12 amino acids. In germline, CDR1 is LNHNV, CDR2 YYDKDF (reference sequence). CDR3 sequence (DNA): TGTGCCACCAGCTTTCAGGATCGGGAGCAGTACTTC. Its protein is CATSFQDREQYF. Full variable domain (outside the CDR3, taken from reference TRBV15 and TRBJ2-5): DAMVIQNPRYQVTQFGKPVTLSCSQTLNHNVMYWYQQKSSQAPKLLFHYYDKDFNNEADTPDNFQSRRPNTSFCFLDIRSPGLGDTAMYLCATSFQDREQYFGPGTRLLVL.

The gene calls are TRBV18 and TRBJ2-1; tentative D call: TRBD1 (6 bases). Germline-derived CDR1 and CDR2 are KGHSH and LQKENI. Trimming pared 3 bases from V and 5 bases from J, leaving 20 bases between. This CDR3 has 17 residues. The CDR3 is CASSPLGEQGPHNEQFF. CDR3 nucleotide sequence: TGTGCCAGCTCACCTCTTGGGGAACAGGGACCTCACAATGAGCAGTTCTTC. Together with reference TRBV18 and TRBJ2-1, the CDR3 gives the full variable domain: NAGVMQNPRHLVRRRGQEARLRCSPMKGHSHVYWYRQLPEEGLKFMVYLQKENIIDESGMPKERFSAEFPKEGPSILRIQQVVRGDSAAYFCASSPLGEQGPHNEQFFGPGTRLTVL.

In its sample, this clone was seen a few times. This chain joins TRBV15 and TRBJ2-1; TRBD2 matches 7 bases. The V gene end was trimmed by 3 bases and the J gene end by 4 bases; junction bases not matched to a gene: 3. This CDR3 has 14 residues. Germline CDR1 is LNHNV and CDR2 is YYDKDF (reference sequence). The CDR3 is CATSRGGDYNEQFF. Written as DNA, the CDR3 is TGTGCCACCAGCAGGGGGGGGGATTACAATGAGCAGTTCTTC.

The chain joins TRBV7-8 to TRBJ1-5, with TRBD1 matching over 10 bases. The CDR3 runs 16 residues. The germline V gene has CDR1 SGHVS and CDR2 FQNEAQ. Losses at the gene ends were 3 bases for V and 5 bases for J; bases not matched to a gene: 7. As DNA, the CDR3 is TGTGCCAGCAGCTTGAGGGGACAGGGGACTTATCAGCCCCAGCATTTT. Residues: CASSLRGQGTYQPQHF.

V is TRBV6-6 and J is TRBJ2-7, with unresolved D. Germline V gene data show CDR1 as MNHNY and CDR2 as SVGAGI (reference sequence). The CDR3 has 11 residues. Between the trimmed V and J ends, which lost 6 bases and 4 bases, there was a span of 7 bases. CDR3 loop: CASSPSYEQYF. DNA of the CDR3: TGTGCCAGCAGCCCGTCGTACGAGCAGTACTTC.

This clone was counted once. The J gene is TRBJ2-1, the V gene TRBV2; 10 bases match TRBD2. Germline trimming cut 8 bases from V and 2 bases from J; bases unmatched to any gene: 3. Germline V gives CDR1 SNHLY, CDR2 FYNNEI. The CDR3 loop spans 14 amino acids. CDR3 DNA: TGTGCCAGCGGGCTAGCGGGGGCCTACAATGAGCAGTTCTTC. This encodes CASGLAGAYNEQFF.

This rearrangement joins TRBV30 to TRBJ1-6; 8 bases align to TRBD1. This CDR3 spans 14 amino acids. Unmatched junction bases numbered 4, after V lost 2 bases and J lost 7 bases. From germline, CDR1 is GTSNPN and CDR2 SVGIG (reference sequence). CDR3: CAWSRGQENSPLHF. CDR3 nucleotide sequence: TGTGCCTGGAGTCGGGGACAGGAGAATTCACCCCTCCACTTT.

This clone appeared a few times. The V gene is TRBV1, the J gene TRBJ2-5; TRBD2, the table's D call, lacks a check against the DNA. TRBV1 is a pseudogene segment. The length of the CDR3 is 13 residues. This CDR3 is CTSSQAREETQYF. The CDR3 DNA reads TGCACCAGCAGCCAAGCCCGGGAAGAGACCCAGTACTTC.

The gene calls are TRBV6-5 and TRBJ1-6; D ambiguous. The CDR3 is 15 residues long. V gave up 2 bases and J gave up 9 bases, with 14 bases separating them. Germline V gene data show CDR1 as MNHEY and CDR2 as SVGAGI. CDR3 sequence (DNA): TGTGCCAGCAGTTACGACTGGAAGCTAGGTTCACCCCTCCACTTT. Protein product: CASSYDWKLGSPLHF.

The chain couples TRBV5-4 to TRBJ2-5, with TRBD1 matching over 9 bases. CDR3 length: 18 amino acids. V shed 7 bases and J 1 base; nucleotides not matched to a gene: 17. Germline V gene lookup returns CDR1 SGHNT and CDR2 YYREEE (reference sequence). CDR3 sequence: CASGKGGTGTVRQETQYF. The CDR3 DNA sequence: TGTGCCAGCGGGAAGGGTGGGACAGGGACGGTTCGCCAAGAGACCCAGTACTTC.

The CDR3 protein is CASSLRGAAGEKLFF. The CDR3 bases are TGTGCCAGCAGCTTGAGGGGCGCCGCGGGAGAAAAACTGTTTTTT. V is TRBV5-6 and J is TRBJ1-4; a weak D match, TRBD1 (5 bases). Germline CDR1 and CDR2: SGHDT and YYEEEE. V was pared by 1 base and J by 8 bases, with 15 bases between. This CDR3 spans 15 amino acids.

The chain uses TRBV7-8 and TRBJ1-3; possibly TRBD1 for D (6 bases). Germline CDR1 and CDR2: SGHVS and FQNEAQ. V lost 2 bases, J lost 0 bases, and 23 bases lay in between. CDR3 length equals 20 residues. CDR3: CASSLNGDTAFSSSGNTIYF. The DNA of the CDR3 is TGTGCCAGCAGCTTAAATGGGGACACAGCTTTCTCGTCCTCTGGAAACACCATATATTTT.

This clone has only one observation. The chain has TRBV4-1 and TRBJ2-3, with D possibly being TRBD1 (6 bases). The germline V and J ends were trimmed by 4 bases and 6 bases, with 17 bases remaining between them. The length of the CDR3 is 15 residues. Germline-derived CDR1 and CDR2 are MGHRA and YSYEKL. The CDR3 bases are TGCGCCAGCAGCCCACAGGGTACGGAATCTGATACGCAGTATTTT. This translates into CASSPQGTESDTQYF.

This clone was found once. The CDR3 loop reads CASSAAGWDEQYF. The CDR3 DNA sequence: TGTGCCAGTAGTGCGGCAGGGTGGGACGAGCAGTACTTC. The rearrangement joins TRBV19 to TRBJ2-7; D possibly corresponds to TRBD1 (5 bases). Trimming stripped 5 bases from V and 5 bases from J, with 13 bases between. The CDR3 is 13 amino acids. CDR1 LNHDA and CDR2 SQIVND come from the germline V gene (reference sequence).

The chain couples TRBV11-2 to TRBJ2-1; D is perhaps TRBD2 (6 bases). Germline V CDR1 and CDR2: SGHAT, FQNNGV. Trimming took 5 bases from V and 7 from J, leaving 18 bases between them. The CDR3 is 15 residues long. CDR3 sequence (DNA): TGTGCCAGCAGCCTGATGGAGGGCTACTTTAATGAGCAGTTCTTC. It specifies CASSLMEGYFNEQFF.

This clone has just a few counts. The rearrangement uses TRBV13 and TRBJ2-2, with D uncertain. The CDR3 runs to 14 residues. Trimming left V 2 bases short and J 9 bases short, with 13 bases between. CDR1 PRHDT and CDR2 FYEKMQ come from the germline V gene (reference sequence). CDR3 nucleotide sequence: TGTGCCAGCAGCTTATCGGCCCCAGGCAGGGAGCTGTTTTTT. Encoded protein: CASSLSAPGRELFF.

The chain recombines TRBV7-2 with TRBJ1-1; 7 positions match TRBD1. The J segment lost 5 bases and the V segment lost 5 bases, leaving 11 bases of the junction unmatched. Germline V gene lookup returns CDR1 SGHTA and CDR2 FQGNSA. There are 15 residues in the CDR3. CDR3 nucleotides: TGTGCCAGCAGCGAACAGCTGACAGGGACGACTGAAGCTTTCTTT. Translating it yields CASSEQLTGTTEAFF.

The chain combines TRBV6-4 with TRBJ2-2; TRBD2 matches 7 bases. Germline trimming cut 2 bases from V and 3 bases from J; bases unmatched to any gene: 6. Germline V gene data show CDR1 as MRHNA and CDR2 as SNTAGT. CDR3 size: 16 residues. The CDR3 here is CASSDGTNGDTGELFF. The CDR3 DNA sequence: TGTGCCAGCAGTGACGGGACTAATGGAGACACCGGGGAGCTGTTTTTT.